The 5 T cell receptor beta chains given below trace back to one sample, sequenced in a study of OX40 agonist ivuxolimab in advanced cancers. Profiled with immunoSEQ multiplex PCR; TCRdb holds only in-frame clones, not every one. The table lists about 16,000 clones, 80% to 90% of them singletons, with 15% to 20% in the top ten. Source: CD4+ or CD8+ T cells sorted from blood, taken in a trial of the OX40 agonist ivuxolimab. These receptors came from an adult with an advanced solid tumor such as melanoma, head and neck, liver or kidney cancer.

V is TRBV10-3 and J is TRBJ2-7; maybe TRBD2 (7 bases). The CDR3 covers 12 residues. CDR1 is ENHRY, CDR2 SYGVKD, per germline. The V and J ends lost 8 bases and 5 bases respectively, with 13 bases between them. CDR3 nucleotide sequence: TGTGCCATCCAACGAGGGGGGGACGAGCAGTACTTC. Translating it yields CAIQRGGDEQYF.

The chain couples TRBV6-5 to TRBJ1-2; tentative D call: TRBD1 (5 bases). This CDR3 is built from 15 residues. CDR1 is MNHEY, CDR2 SVGAGI, per germline. V gave up 7 bases and J gave up 2 bases, with 17 bases separating them. The CDR3 protein is CASTDPGRINYGYTF. The CDR3 DNA is TGTGCCAGCACTGATCCGGGACGAATCAACTATGGCTACACCTTC.

The genes are TRBV6-1 and TRBJ2-2, with D unclear. The V gene lost 0 bases and the J gene lost 3 bases, with 2 bases spanning the gap. Germline V gene lookup returns CDR1 MNHNS and CDR2 SASEGT. This CDR3 comprises 13 residues. Here the CDR3 reads CASSEAYTGELFF. In nucleotides, the CDR3 is TGTGCCAGCAGTGAAGCGTACACCGGGGAGCTGTTTTTT.

This clone was picked up one time. The rearrangement links TRBV5-1 to TRBJ1-1; the D gene is possibly TRBD1 (6 bases). The CDR3 has 15 amino acids. Trimming pared 4 bases from V and 1 base from J, leaving 14 bases between. Germline CDR1 is SGHRS and CDR2 is YFSETQ. In nucleotides, the CDR3 is TGCGCCAGCAGCCCTGAAACAGGGAGGAACACTGAAGCTTTCTTT. Translating it yields CASSPETGRNTEAFF.

This clone showed up just once. V is TRBV9 and J is TRBJ2-1, with 7 bases that match TRBD2. Germline values: CDR1 SGDLS, CDR2 YYNGEE. This CDR3 contains 13 residues. J was trimmed by 10 bases and V by 3 bases; bases with no gene match: 7. The CDR3 DNA is TGTGCCAGCAGCGCCTCGCCGGGACTAGAGCAGTTCTTC. It specifies CASSASPGLEQFF.